This T cell receptor beta chain is from a study of cytomegalovirus exposure and HLA in healthy donors. Notes on the study in general: A few of the chains that were CMV-associated were confirmed in vitro to be specific for CMV antigens. TCR clusters originating in the first cohort tended to co-occur in the roughly 120 validation repertoires, according to a later analysis. The study found most TCR sequences rare, yet found some public TCRs in many donors.

Details on this clone: Its matching antigen is unknown.

Profiling relied on immunoSEQ multiplex PCR, and the TCRdb table lists in-frame clones only, not all of them. The sample yields roughly 73,000 clones, around 95% seen once. The CDR3 sequence is 16 residues long. Germline lookup yields CDR1 MNHNS and CDR2 SASEGT. J lost 4 bases, V lost 2 bases, and 5 bases had no gene match. The V call is TRBV6-1, the J call TRBJ2-6; TRBD1 matches 7 bases. The TCR originated in a man aged 18-30 years in good health and CMV-seronegative. Sequenced sample: PBMCs. This CDR3 is CASSESTGSGANVLTF. For the CDR3, the DNA is TGTGCCAGCAGTGAATCGACAGGGTCCGGGGCCAACGTCCTGACTTTC.